This T cell receptor beta chain was sequenced for a study of control samples from healthy donors and cancer patients. Some clones are missing from TCRdb's copy, which holds only in-frame ones; the method was immunoSEQ multiplex PCR. Found here are some 120,000 clones, around 93% of them singletons; the top ten hold roughly 8.8%. This TCR derives from a man aged 18 to 29 in good health. Source material: blood.

CDR3 nucleotide sequence: TGTGCCAGCAGCTTAGTTTCCGGGCTCGGCAATCAGCCCCAGCATTTT. Residues: CASSLVSGLGNQPQHF. V and J are TRBV7-2 and TRBJ1-5, with D hard to call. Germline V CDR1 and CDR2: SGHTA, FQGNSA. The CDR3 is made up of 16 amino acids. The V and J ends lost 1 base and 2 bases respectively, with 12 bases between them. The full variable domain, completed using reference TRBV7-2 and TRBJ1-5, is GAGVSQSPSNKVTEKGKDVELRCDPISGHTALYWYRQSLGQGLEFLIYFQGNSAPDKSGLPSDRFSAERTGGSVSTLTIQRTQQEDSAVYLCASSLVSGLGNQPQHFGDGTRLSIL.